The clone carrying this TCR beta chain was observed once. Its antigen is not known. These data belong to a study of T cell responses to AZD1222 COVID-19 vaccine. Study results and caveats: Donor demographics were predominantly white British with a female majority; clonal diversity may be underestimated. The span of vaccine-associated CD4 TCRs extended across spike, with dominance at 160-218 and 743-854.

Clones were sequenced by immunoSEQ multiplex PCR, and TCRdb holds only the in-frame ones, with some missing. This table holds approximately 130,000 clones, 93% found once. CDR3 size: 14 residues. V shed 1 base and J shed 12 bases, with 16 bases lying between them. Germline V lookup: CDR1 LGHNA, CDR2 YSLEER. The chain uses TRBV4-3 and TRBJ2-1, with unresolved D. The origin of this receptor is an adult in good health. Sequenced material: peripheral blood, taken on day 0 of AZD1222 vaccination. CDR3 bases: TGCGCCAGCAGCCAAGGGGTTCGGGCCGAAGGGCAGTTCTTC. Protein product: CASSQGVRAEGQFF.